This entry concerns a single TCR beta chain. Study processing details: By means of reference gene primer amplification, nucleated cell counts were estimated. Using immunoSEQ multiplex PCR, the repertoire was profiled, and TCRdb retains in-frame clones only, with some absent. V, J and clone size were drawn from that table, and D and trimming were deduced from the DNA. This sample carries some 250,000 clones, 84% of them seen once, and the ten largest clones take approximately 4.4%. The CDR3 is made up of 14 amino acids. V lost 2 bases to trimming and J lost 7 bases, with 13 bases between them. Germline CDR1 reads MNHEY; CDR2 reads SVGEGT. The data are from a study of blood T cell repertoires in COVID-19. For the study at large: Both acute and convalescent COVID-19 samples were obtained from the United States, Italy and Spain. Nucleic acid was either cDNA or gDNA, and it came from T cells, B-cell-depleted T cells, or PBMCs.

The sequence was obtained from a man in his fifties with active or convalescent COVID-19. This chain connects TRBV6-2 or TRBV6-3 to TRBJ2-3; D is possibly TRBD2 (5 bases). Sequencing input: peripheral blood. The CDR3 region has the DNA TGTGCCAGCAGTTACCCCCCAGGACTTCATACGCAGTATTTT. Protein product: CASSYPPGLHTQYF.